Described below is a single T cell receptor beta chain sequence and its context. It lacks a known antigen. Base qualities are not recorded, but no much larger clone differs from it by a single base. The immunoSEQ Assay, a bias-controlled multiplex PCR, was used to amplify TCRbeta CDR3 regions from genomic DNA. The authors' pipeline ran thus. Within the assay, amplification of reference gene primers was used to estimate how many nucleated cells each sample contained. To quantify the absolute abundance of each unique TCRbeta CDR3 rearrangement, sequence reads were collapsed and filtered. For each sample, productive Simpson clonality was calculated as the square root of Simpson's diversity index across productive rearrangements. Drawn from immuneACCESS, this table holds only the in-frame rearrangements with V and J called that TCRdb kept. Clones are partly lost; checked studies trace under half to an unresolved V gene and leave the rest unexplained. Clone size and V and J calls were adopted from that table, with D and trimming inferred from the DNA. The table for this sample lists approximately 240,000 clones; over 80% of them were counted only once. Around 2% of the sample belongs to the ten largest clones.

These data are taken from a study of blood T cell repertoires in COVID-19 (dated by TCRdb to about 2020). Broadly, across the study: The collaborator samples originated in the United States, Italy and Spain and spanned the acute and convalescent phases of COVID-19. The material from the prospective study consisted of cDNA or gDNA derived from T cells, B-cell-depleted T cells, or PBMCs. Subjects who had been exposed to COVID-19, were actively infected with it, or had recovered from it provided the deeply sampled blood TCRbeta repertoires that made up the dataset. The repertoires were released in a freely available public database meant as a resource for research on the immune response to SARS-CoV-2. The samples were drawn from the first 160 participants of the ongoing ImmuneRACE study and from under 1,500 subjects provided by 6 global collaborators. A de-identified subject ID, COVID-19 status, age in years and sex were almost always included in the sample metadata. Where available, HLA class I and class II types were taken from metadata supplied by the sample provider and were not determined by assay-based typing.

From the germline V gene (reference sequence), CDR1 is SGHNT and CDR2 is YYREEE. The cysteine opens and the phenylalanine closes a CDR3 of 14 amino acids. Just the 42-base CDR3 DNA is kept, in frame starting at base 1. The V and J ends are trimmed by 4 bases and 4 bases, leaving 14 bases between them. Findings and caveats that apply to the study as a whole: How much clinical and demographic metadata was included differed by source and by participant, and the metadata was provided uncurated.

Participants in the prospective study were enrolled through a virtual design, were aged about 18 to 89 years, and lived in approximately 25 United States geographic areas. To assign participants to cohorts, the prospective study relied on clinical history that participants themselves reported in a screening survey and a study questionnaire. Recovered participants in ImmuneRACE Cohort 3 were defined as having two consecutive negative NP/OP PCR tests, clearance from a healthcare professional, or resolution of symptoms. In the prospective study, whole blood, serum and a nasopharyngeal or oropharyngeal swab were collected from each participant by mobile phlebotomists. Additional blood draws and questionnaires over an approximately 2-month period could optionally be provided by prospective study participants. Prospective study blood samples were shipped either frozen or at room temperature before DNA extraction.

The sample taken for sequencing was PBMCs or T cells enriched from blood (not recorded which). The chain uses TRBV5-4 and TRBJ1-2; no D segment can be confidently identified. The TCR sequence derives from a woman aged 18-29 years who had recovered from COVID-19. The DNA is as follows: TGTGCCAGCAGCGCCTTAAGCGGCCTCTATGGCTACACCTTC. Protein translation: CASSALSGLYGYTF.